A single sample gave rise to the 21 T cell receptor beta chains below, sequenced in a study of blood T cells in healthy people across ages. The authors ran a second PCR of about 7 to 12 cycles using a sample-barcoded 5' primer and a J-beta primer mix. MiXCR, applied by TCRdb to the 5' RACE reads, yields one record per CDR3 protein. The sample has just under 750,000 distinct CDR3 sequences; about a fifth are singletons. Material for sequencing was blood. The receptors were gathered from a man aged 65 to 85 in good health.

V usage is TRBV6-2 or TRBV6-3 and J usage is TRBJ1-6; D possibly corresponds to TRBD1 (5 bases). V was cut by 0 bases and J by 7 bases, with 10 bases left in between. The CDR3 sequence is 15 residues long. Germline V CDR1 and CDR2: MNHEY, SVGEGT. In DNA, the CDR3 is TGTGCCAGCAGTTACTCTTGGGACTGGAATTCACCCCTCCACTTT. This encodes CASSYSWDWNSPLHF.

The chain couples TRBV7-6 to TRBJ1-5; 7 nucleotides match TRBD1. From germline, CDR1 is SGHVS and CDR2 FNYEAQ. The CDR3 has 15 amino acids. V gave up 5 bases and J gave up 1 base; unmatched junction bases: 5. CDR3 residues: CASSRRQGSNQPQHF. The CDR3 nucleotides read TGTGCCAGCAGCAGAAGACAGGGAAGCAATCAGCCCCAGCATTTT.

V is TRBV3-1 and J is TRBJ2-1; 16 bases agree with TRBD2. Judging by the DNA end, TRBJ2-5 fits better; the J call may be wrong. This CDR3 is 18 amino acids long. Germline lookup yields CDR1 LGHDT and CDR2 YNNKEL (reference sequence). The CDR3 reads CASSQLAGTSGGAETQYF. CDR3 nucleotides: TGTGCCAGCAGCCAATTGGCCGGGACTAGCGGGGGGGCAGAGACCCAGTACTTC.

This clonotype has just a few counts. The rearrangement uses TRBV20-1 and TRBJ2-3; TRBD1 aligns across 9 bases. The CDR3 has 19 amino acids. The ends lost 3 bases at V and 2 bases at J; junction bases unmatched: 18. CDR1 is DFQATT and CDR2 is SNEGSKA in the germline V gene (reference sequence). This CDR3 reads CSASGAGQGSIKVTDTQYF. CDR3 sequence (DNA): TGCAGTGCTAGTGGGGCGGGACAGGGCTCGATCAAAGTCACAGATACGCAGTATTTT.

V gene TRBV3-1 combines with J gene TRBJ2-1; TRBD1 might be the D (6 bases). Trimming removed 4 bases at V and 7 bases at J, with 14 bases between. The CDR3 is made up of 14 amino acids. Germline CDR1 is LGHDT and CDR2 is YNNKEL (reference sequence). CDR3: CASSPRGQTNEQFF. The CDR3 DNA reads TGTGCCAGCAGCCCCCGAGGACAGACAAATGAGCAGTTCTTC.

The CDR3 protein is CASRGVRDTYEQYF. CDR3 nucleotide sequence: TGTGCCAGCCGAGGGGTTCGCGATACCTACGAGCAGTACTTC. This chain uses TRBV18 with TRBJ2-7, with D perhaps TRBD1 or TRBD2 (5 bases each). The CDR3 covers 14 residues. Germline lookup yields CDR1 KGHSH and CDR2 LQKENI. V was trimmed by 8 bases and J by 2 bases, leaving 16 bases between them.

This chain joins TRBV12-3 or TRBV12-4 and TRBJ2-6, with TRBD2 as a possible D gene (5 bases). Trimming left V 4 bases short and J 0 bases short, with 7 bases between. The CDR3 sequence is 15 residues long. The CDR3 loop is CASSSTSSGANVLTF. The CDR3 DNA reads TGTGCCAGCAGTTCAACTAGCTCTGGGGCCAACGTCCTGACTTTC.

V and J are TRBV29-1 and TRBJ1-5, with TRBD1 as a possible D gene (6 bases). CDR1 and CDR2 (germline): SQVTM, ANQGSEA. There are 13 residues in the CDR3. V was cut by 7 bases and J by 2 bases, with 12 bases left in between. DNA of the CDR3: TGCAGCGCTATGGACAGTCGCAATCAGCCCCAGCATTTT. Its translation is CSAMDSRNQPQHF.

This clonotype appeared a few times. CDR3: CASSLAGATGELFF. The CDR3 DNA sequence: TGTGCCAGCAGCTTAGCGGGTGCCACCGGGGAGCTGTTTTTT. The chain employs TRBV7-3 and TRBJ2-2; tentatively, D is TRBD2 (5 bases). The CDR3 sequence is 14 residues long. CDR1 is SGHTA, CDR2 FQGTGA, per germline. The ends were cut back, 2 bases at V and 4 bases at J, with 8 bases in the middle.

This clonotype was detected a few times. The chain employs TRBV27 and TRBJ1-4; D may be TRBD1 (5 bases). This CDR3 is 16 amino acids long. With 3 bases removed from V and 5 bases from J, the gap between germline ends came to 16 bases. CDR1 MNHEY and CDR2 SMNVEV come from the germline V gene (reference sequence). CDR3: CASSLIWRQINEKLFF. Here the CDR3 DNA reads TGTGCCAGCAGTTTGATATGGAGACAGATAAATGAAAAACTGTTTTTT. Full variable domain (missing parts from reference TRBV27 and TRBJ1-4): EAQVTQNPRYLITVTGKKLTVTCSQNMNHEYMSWYRQDPGLGLRQIYYSMNVEVTDKGDVPEGYKVSRKEKRNFPLILESPSPNQTSLYFCASSLIWRQINEKLFFGSGTQLSVL.

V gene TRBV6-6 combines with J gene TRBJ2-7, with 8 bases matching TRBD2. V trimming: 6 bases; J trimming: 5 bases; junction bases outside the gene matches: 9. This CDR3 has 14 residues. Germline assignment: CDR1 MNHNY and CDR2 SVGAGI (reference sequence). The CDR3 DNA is TGTGCCAGCAGGGCGACTAGCGCGGGACACGAGCAGTACTTC. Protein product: CASRATSAGHEQYF.

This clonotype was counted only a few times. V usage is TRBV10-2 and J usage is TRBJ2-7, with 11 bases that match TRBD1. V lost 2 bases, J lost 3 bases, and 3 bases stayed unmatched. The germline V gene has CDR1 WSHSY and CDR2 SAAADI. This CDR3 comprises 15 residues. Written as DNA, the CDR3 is TGCGCCAGCAGTGAGAGGGACAGGGGGGTCTACGAGCAGTACTTC. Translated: CASSERDRGVYEQYF.

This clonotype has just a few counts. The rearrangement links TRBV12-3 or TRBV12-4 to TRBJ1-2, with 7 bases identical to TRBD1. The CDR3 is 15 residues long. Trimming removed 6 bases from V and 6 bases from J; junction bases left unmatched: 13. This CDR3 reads CASSPRQGVVHGYTF. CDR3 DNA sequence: TGTGCCAGCAGCCCTCGACAGGGAGTGGTTCATGGCTACACCTTC.

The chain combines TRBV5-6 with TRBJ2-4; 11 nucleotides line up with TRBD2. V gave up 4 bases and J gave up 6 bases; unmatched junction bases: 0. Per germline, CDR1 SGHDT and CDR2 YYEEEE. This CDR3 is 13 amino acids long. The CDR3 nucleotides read TGTGCCAGCAGCGGACTAGCGGGAAACATTCAGTACTTC. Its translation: CASSGLAGNIQYF. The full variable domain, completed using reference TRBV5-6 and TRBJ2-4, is DAGVTQSPTHLIKTRGQQVTLRCSPKSGHDTVSWYQQALGQGPQFIFQYYEEEERQRGNFPDRFSGHQFPNYSSELNVNALLLGDSALYLCASSGLAGNIQYFGAGTRLSVL.

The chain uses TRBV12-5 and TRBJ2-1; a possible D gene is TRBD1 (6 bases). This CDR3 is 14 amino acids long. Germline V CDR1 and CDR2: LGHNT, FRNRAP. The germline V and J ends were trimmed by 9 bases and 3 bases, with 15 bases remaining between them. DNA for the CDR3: TGTGCTAGCACAGGGCAGGCGGGCTACAATGAGCAGTTCTTC. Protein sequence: CASTGQAGYNEQFF.

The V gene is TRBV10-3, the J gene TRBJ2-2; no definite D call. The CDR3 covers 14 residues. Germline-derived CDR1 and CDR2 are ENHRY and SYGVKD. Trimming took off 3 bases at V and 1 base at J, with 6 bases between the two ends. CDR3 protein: CAISDNMNTGELFF. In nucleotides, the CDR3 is TGTGCCATCAGTGATAATATGAACACCGGGGAGCTGTTTTTT.

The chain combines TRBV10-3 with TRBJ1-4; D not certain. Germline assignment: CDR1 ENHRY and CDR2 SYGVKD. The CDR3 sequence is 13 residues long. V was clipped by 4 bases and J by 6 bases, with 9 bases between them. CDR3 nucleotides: TGTGCCATCAGTGCGGCGGCTGATGAAAAACTGTTTTTT. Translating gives CAISAAADEKLFF.

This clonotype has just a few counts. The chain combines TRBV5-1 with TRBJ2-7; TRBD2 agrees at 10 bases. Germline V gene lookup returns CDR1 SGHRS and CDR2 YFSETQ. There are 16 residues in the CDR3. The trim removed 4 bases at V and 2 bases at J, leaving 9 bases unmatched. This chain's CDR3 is CASSPFPTSGAYEQYF. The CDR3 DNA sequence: TGCGCCAGCAGCCCCTTCCCCACTAGCGGGGCCTACGAGCAGTACTTC.

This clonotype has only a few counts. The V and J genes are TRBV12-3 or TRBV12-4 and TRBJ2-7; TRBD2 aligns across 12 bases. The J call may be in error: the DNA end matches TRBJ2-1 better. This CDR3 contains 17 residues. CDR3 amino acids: CASSLASGRATYNEQFF. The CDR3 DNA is TGTGCCAGCAGTTTGGCTAGCGGGAGGGCCACCTACAATGAGCAGTTCTTC.

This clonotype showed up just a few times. DNA of the CDR3: TGTGCCAGCAGTTATTTAGGTAATGAGCAGTACGTC. Residues: CASSYLGNEQYV. The gene calls are TRBV6-5 and TRBJ2-7; D gene unclear. CDR1 and CDR2 (germline): MNHEY, SVGAGI. Trimming removed 3 bases from V and 7 bases from J, with 10 bases in between. This CDR3 is built from 12 residues.

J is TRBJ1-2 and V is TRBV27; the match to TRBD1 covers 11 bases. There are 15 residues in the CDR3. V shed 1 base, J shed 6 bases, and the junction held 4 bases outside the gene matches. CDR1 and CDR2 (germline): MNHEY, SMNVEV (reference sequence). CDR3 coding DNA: TGTGCCAGCAGTTTATTGGACAGGGGGCATAATGGCTACACCTTC. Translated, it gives CASSLLDRGHNGYTF.